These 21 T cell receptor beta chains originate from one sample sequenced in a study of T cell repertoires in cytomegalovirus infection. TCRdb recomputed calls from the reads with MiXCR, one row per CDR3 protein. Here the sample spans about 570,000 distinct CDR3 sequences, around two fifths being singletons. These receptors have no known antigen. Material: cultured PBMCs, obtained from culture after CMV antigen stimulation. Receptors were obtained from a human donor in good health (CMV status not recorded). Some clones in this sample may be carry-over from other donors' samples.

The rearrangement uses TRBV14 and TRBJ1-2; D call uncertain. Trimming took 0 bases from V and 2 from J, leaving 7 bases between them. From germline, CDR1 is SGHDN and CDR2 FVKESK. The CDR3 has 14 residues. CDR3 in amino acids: CASSQDPGNYGYTF. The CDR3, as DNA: TGTGCCAGCAGCCAAGATCCGGGGAACTATGGCTACACCTTC.

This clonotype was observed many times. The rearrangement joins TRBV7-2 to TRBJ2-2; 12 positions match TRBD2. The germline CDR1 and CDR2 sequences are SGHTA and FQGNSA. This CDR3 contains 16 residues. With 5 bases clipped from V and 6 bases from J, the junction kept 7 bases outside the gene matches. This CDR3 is CASSPSLAGGAGELFF. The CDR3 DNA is TGTGCCAGCAGCCCGTCCCTAGCGGGAGGGGCCGGGGAGCTGTTTTTT.

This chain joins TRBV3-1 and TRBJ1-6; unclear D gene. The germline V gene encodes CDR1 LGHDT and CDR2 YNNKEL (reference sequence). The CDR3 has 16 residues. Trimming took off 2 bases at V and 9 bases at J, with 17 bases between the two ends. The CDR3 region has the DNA TGTGCCAGCAGCCAATTCTCCCGGTGGCCAATTTCACCCCTCCACTTT. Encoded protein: CASSQFSRWPISPLHF.

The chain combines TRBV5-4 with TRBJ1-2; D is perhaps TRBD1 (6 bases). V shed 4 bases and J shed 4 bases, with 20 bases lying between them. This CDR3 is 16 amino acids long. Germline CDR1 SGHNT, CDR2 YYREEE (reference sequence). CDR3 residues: CASSMGNRELVYGYTF. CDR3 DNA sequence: TGTGCCAGCAGCATGGGAAACAGGGAGTTGGTCTATGGCTACACCTTC.

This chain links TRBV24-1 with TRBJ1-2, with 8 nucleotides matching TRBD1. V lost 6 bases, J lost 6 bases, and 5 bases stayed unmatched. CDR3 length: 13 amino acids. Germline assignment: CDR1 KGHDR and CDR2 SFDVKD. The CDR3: CATSQTGADGYTF. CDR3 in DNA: TGTGCCACCAGTCAGACAGGGGCTGATGGCTACACCTTC.

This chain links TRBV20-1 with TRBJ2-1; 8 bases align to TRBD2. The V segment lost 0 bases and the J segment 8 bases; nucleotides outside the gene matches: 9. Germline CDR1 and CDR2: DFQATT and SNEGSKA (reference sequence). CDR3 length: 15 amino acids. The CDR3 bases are TGCAGTGCTAGAGATCGTCGGGGGGGGCTCTATGAGCAGTTCTTC. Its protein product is CSARDRRGGLYEQFF.

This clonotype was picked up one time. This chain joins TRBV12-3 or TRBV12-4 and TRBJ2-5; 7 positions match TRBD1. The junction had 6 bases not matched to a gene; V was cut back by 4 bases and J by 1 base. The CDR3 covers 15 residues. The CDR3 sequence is CASSSDRDPQETQYF. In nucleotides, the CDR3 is TGTGCCAGCAGTTCAGACAGGGATCCCCAAGAGACCCAGTACTTC.

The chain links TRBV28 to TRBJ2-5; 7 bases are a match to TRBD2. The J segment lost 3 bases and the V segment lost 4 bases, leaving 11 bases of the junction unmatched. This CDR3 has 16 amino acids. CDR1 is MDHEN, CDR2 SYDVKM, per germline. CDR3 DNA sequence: TGTGCCAGCAGTTATAATCGCGGGGGACGTAAAGAGACCCAGTACTTC. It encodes CASSYNRGGRKETQYF.

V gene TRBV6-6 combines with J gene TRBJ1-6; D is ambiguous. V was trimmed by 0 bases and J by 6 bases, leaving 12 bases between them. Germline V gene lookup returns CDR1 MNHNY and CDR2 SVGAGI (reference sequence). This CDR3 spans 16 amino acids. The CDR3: CASSYSPRRVNSPLHF. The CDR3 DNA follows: TGTGCCAGCAGTTACTCGCCCCGGCGGGTTAATTCACCCCTCCACTTT.

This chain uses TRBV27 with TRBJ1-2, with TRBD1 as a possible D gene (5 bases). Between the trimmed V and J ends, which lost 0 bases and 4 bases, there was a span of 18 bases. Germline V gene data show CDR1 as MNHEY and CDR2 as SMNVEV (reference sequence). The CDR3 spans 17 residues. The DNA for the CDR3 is TGTGCCAGCAGTTTATCGGGAAGGGGCATGCCTATCTATGGCTACACCTTC. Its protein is CASSLSGRGMPIYGYTF.

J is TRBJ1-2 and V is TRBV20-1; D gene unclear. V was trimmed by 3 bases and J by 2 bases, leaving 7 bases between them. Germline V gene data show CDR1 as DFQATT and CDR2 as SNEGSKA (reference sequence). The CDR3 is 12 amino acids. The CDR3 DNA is TGCAGTGCTAGTAAAGGAAACTATGGCTACACCTTC. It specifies CSASKGNYGYTF.

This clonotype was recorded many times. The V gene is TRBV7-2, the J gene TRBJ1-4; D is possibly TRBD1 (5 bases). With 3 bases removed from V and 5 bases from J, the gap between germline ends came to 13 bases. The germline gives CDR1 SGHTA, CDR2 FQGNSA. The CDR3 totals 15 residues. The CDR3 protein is CASSFLGTRNEKLFF. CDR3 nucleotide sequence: TGTGCCAGCAGCTTTTTAGGGACTCGGAATGAAAAACTGTTTTTT.

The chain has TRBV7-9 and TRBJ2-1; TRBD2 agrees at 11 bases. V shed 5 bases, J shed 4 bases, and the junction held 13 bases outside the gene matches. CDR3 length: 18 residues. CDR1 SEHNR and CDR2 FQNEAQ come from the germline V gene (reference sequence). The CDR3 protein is CASSPGIQLAGVYNEQFF. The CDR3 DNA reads TGTGCCAGCAGCCCTGGTATTCAACTAGCGGGGGTATACAATGAGCAGTTCTTC.

The CDR3, as DNA: TGTGCCAGCAGTCCACTCCTAATGGGCCAGCAGTTCTTC. It specifies CASSPLLMGQQFF. This chain links TRBV27 with TRBJ2-1; D ambiguous. Germline V lookup: CDR1 MNHEY, CDR2 SMNVEV (reference sequence). Trimming removed 5 bases at V and 11 bases at J, with 16 bases between. CDR3 length: 13 residues.

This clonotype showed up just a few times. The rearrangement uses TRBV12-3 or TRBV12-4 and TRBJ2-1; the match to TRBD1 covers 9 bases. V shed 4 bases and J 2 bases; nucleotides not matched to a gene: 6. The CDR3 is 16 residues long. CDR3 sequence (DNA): TGTGCCAGCAGTTCGCCGGGACAGGGCCCCTACAATGAGCAGTTCTTC. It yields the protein CASSSPGQGPYNEQFF.

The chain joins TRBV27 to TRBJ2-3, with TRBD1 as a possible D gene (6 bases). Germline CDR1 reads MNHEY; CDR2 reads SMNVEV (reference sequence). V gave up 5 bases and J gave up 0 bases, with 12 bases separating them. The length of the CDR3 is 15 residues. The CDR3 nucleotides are TGTGCCAGCAGTCCTTGGCAGGGGAGCACAGATACGCAGTATTTT. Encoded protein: CASSPWQGSTDTQYF.

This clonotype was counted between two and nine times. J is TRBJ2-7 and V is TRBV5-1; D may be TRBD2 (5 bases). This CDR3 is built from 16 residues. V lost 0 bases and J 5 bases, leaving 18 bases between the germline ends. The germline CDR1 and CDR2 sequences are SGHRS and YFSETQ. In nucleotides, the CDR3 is TGCGCCAGCAGCTTGGCTCTAGCCGCCCAAGCCGACGAGCAGTACTTC. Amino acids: CASSLALAAQADEQYF. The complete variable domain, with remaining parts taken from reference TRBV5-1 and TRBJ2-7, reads KAGVTQTPRYLIKTRGQQVTLSCSPISGHRSVSWYQQTPGQGLQFLFEYFSETQRNKGNFPGRFSGRQFSNSRSEMNVSTLELGDSALYLCASSLALAAQADEQYFGPGTRLTVT.

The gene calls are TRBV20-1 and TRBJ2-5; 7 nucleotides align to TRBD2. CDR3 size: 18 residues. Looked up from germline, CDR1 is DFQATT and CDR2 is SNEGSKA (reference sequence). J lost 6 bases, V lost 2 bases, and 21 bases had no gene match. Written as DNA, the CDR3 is TGCAGTGCTAGAACCTACCGGGCGATGGTGGGAGGGATAAAGACCCAGTACTTC. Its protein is CSARTYRAMVGGIKTQYF.

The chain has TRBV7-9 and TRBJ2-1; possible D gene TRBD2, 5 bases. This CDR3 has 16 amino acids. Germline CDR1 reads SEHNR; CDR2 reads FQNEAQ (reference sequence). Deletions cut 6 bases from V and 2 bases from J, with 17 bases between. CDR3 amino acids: CASRQSGSPTYNEQFF. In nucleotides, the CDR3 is TGTGCCAGCAGACAATCGGGGTCCCCAACCTACAATGAGCAGTTCTTC.

The CDR3: CASSPRTLAGLSYNEQFF. The CDR3, as DNA: TGTGCCAGCTCACCTCGGACCTTAGCGGGACTCTCCTACAATGAGCAGTTCTTC. The V gene is TRBV18, the J gene TRBJ2-1; 8 nucleotides align to TRBD2. J was trimmed by 0 bases and V by 3 bases; bases with no gene match: 10. Germline CDR1 reads KGHSH; CDR2 reads LQKENI. This CDR3 has 18 residues.

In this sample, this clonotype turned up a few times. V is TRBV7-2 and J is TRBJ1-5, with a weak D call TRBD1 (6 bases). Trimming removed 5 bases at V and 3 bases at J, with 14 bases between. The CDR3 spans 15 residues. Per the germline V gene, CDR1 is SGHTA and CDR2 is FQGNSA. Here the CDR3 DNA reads TGTGCCAGCAGCCCCCACCGGGGGCCCAATCAGCCCCAGCATTTT. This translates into CASSPHRGPNQPQHF.